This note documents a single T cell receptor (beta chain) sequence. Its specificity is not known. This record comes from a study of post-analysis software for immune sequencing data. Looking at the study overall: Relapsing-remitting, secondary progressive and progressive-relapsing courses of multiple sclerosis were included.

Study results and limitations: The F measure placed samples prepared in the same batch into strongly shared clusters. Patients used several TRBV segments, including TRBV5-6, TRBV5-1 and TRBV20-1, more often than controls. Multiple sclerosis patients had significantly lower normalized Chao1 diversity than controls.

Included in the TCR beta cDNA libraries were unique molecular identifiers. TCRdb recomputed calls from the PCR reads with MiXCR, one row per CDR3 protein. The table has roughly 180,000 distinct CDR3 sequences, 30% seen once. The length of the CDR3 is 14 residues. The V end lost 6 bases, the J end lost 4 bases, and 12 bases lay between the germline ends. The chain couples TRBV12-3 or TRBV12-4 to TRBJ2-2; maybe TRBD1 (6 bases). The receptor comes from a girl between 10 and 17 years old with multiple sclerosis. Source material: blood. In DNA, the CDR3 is TGTGCCAGCAGCCCCCAGGGGACCACCGGGGAGCTGTTTTTT. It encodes CASSPQGTTGELFF.